The entry below gives a single T cell receptor beta chain sequence along with its context. Its specificity is unknown. This sample was included in a study of T cells expressing NK-cell markers. Germline assignment: CDR1 DFQATT and CDR2 SNEGSKA (reference sequence). The CDR3 spans 16 residues. TCRdb reworked the 5' RACE reads into one entry per CDR3 protein, no DNA. The sample data list 300,000 or so distinct CDR3 sequences. Overall study findings and caveats: HCMV specificity of the expanded NKG2C+ T cell clones was not established.

The clonotype was recovered from a woman between 18 and 70 years old in good health. V gene TRBV20-1 combines with J gene TRBJ1-4. Source material: blood T cells: a sorted CD56 or NKG2C T cell subset, CD4+ or CD8+ T cells, or bulk PBMC T cells (not recorded which). CDR3 sequence reads: CSAGDAALPTNEKLFF.